This T cell receptor (beta chain) emerged from a study of blood T cell repertoires in COVID-19. About the research overall: Samples of COVID-19 (acute and convalescent) were obtained from the United States, Italy and Spain.

Only a few counts were recorded for this clone. The participants were between about 18 and 100 years old and came from under 25 US areas. Only in-frame clones appear in the TCRdb table, and some are missing; sequencing was by immunoSEQ multiplex PCR. The sample consists of some 340,000 clones, around nine tenths of them appearing once. CDR3 length equals 14 residues. Germline CDR1 and CDR2: SNHLY and FYNNEI. V dropped 4 bases and J dropped 4; count of bases not matched to a gene: 1. The chain joins TRBV2 to TRBJ1-6; 7 bases line up with TRBD1. The TCR sequence derives from a woman in her 30s who had been exposed to COVID-19. The sequencing input was PBMCs or T cells enriched from blood (not recorded which). The CDR3 sequence: CASSGGQYNSPLHF. CDR3 coding DNA: TGTGCCAGCAGTGGGGGACAGTATAATTCACCCCTCCACTTT.